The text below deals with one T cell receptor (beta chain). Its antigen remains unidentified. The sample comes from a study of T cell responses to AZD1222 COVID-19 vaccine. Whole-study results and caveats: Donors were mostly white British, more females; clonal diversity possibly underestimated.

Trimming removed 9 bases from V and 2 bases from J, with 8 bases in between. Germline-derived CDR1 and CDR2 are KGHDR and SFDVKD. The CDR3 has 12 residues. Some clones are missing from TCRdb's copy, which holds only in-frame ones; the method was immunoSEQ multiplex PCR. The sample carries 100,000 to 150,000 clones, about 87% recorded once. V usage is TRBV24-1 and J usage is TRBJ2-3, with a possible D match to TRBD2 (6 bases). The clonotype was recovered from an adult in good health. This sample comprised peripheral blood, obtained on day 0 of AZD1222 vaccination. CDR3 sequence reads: CATASDTDTQYF. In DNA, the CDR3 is TGTGCCACCGCTAGCGACACAGATACGCAGTATTTT.